The 8 T cell receptor beta chains given below trace back to one sample, sequenced in a study of blood T cell repertoires in COVID-19. Profiling relied on immunoSEQ multiplex PCR, and the TCRdb table lists in-frame clones only, not all of them. The sample lists 250,000 or so clones, 80% to 85% occurring once. Sequencing was performed on peripheral blood. These receptors all come from a woman between 40 and 50 years old who had recovered from COVID-19.

The chain joins TRBV28 to TRBJ1-2, with D possibly matching TRBD1 (5 bases). Germline CDR1 is MDHEN and CDR2 is SYDVKM. There are 16 residues in the CDR3. Trimming took 1 base from V and 4 from J, leaving 16 bases between them. CDR3 sequence (DNA): TGTGCCAGCAGTTTATCCGGACATACGGACACCTATGGCTACACCTTC. This codes for CASSLSGHTDTYGYTF.

The rearrangement uses TRBV28 and TRBJ1-2; D ambiguous. Germline CDR1 MDHEN, CDR2 SYDVKM. This CDR3 is built from 12 residues. Trimming removed 6 bases from V and 3 bases from J, with 8 bases in between. This CDR3 reads CASSSTDYGYTF. CDR3 nucleotide sequence: TGTGCCAGCAGCAGTACAGACTATGGCTACACCTTC.

The CDR3 is CASSQVPLNRGGELFF. Here the CDR3 DNA reads TGCGCCAGCAGCCAAGTTCCTCTGAACAGGGGCGGGGAGCTGTTTTTT. The chain carries TRBV4-1 and TRBJ2-2; the match to TRBD1 covers 7 bases. CDR1 and CDR2 (germline): MGHRA, YSYEKL. Unmatched junction bases numbered 9, after V lost 1 base and J lost 7 bases. The CDR3 consists of 16 residues.

The CDR3 spells CASSLQWSRGGFAYEQYF. The CDR3 region has the DNA TGTGCCAGCAGCTTACAATGGAGTCGAGGGGGATTCGCCTACGAGCAGTACTTC. This rearrangement joins TRBV7-2 to TRBJ2-7; maybe TRBD1 (6 bases). This CDR3 has 18 residues. Germline assignment: CDR1 SGHTA and CDR2 FQGNSA. Trimming removed 2 bases at V and 2 bases at J, with 22 bases between.

The chain carries TRBV18 and TRBJ1-5, with D unresolved. Trimming took 3 bases from V and 9 from J, leaving 12 bases between them. This CDR3 has 13 amino acids. From germline, CDR1 is KGHSH and CDR2 LQKENI. CDR3 loop: CASSPATLGPQHF. In DNA, the CDR3 is TGTGCCAGCTCACCGGCAACCCTAGGGCCCCAGCATTTT.

This clone has just a few counts. The chain uses TRBV5-1 and TRBJ2-3, with 15 bases that match TRBD2. There are 16 residues in the CDR3. V shed 4 bases, J shed 6 bases, and the junction held 6 bases outside the gene matches. Germline assignment: CDR1 SGHRS and CDR2 YFSETQ. The CDR3 DNA sequence: TGCGCCAGCAGCCCTCGCGGGACTAGCGGGGGGGATACGCAGTATTTT. Translation: CASSPRGTSGGDTQYF. Looking up the rest from reference TRBV5-1 and TRBJ2-3 gives the full variable domain: KAGVTQTPRYLIKTRGQQVTLSCSPISGHRSVSWYQQTPGQGLQFLFEYFSETQRNKGNFPGRFSGRQFSNSRSEMNVSTLELGDSALYLCASSPRGTSGGDTQYFGPGTRLTVL.

The chain links TRBV18 to TRBJ1-2; D remains unclear. The V gene's germline CDR1 is KGHSH and CDR2 LQKENI. The length of the CDR3 is 13 residues. The V and J ends lost 4 bases and 6 bases respectively, with 12 bases between them. The CDR3 loop reads CASSRAQRDGYTF. In DNA, the CDR3 is TGTGCCAGCTCACGTGCCCAGCGAGATGGCTACACCTTC.

The chain combines TRBV29-1 with TRBJ1-4, with TRBD1 identical over 7 bases. Germline V gives CDR1 SQVTM, CDR2 ANQGSEA. The CDR3 loop spans 13 amino acids. With 6 bases clipped from V and 6 bases from J, the junction kept 7 bases outside the gene matches. The DNA of the CDR3 is TGCAGCGTCCCACAGGGGAGTGATGAAAAACTGTTTTTT. This codes for CSVPQGSDEKLFF. Supplemented by reference TRBV29-1 and TRBJ1-4, the full variable domain reads SAVISQKPSRDICQRGTSLTIQCQVDSQVTMMFWYRQQPGQSLTLIATANQGSEATYESGFVIDKFPISRPNLTFSTLTVSNMSPEDSSIYLCSVPQGSDEKLFFGSGTQLSVL.